The 17 T cell receptor beta chains below come from one sample, sequenced in a study of cytomegalovirus exposure and HLA in healthy donors. It was with 60 Vbeta and 13 Jbeta primers that the PCR ran. Profiled with immunoSEQ multiplex PCR; TCRdb holds only in-frame clones, not every one. The sample holds 100,000 to 150,000 clones, 70% to 80% seen once. The specimen was PBMCs. These receptors were obtained from a woman aged 50 to 60 in good health and CMV-seronegative.

The chain has TRBV7-6 and TRBJ2-7, with D possibly matching TRBD2 (5 bases). V lost 2 bases and J 0 bases, leaving 14 bases between the germline ends. Germline CDR1 SGHVS, CDR2 FNYEAQ. The CDR3 is 16 amino acids. The CDR3 nucleotides read TGTGCCAGCAGCTTACTTTCCGAGGGCCTCTCCTACGAGCAGTACTTC. Translating gives CASSLLSEGLSYEQYF. The full variable domain, its missing parts supplied by reference TRBV7-6 and TRBJ2-7, is GAGVSQSPRYKVTKRGQDVALRCDPISGHVSLYWYRQALGQGPEFLTYFNYEAQQDKSGLPNDRFSAERPEGSISTLTIQRTEQRDSAMYRCASSLLSEGLSYEQYFGPGTRLTVT.

This chain joins TRBV6-5 and TRBJ2-7; 7 bases align to TRBD2. V lost 2 bases, J lost 4 bases, and 8 bases stayed unmatched. CDR1 and CDR2 (germline): MNHEY, SVGAGI. This CDR3 contains 15 residues. The CDR3 DNA sequence: TGTGCCAGCAGTTACAGAGGACTAGGGGCTTACGAGCAGTACTTC. Translating gives CASSYRGLGAYEQYF.

The V and J genes are TRBV29-1 and TRBJ1-1; D uncertain. The length of the CDR3 is 11 residues. CDR1 and CDR2 (germline): SQVTM, ANQGSEA. V was pared by 4 bases and J by 7 bases, with 10 bases between. Here the CDR3 reads CSVGGILEAFF. In DNA, the CDR3 is TGCAGCGTTGGAGGGATACTTGAAGCTTTCTTT.

This clone was observed a few times. The chain carries TRBV27 and TRBJ1-4; D remains ambiguous. This CDR3 spans 17 amino acids. CDR1 is MNHEY, CDR2 SMNVEV, per germline (reference sequence). V was shortened by 3 bases and J by 0 bases, with 14 bases between the two germline ends. CDR3 DNA: TGTGCCAGCAGTTTGGTGGGGAGCTATGCAACTAATGAAAAACTGTTTTTT. Protein product: CASSLVGSYATNEKLFF.

The chain combines TRBV19 with TRBJ2-5, with TRBD2 matching 16 bases. Germline trimming cut 5 bases from V and 5 bases from J; bases unmatched to any gene: 8. The CDR3 is 17 residues long. CDR1 and CDR2 (germline): LNHDA, SQIVND (reference sequence). This chain's CDR3 is CASSGGLAGGPGETQYF. CDR3 bases: TGTGCCAGTAGTGGGGGACTAGCGGGAGGGCCAGGGGAGACCCAGTACTTC.

The V and J genes are TRBV29-1 and TRBJ1-4; 10 bases match TRBD1. CDR1 and CDR2 (germline): SQVTM, ANQGSEA. Trimming took 5 bases from V and 8 from J; bases not matched to a gene: 8. This CDR3 comprises 14 residues. CDR3 DNA sequence: TGCAGCGTTAACCCGGGACAGGGGTTCGAAAAACTGTTTTTT. This codes for CSVNPGQGFEKLFF.

The sample holds one count of this clone. The CDR3 sequence is CASSERGKNTEAFF. CDR3 sequence (DNA): TGCGCCAGCAGTGAGCGGGGTAAGAACACTGAAGCTTTCTTT. V and J are TRBV10-2 and TRBJ1-1; unclear D gene. V lost 2 bases and J lost 1, with 8 bases in between. Per germline, CDR1 WSHSY and CDR2 SAAADI. The CDR3 extends over 14 amino acids.

The V gene is TRBV7-3, the J gene TRBJ2-2, with 10 bases fitting TRBD2. This CDR3 region has 16 residues. V shed 6 bases and J 1 base; nucleotides not matched to a gene: 5. Germline assignment: CDR1 SGHTA and CDR2 FQGTGA. In DNA form, the CDR3 reads TGTGCCAGCAGTTTTTTAGCGGGAGGGAACACCGGGGAGCTGTTTTTT. Amino acid sequence: CASSFLAGGNTGELFF.

J is TRBJ2-3 and V is TRBV9; tentative D call: TRBD1 (6 bases). Germline CDR1 and CDR2: SGDLS and YYNGEE. Deletions cut 3 bases from V and 4 bases from J, with 9 bases between. The CDR3 length is 13 residues. The CDR3 bases are TGTGCCAGCAGCGCGGACAGTTCAGATACGCAGTATTTT. Its protein product is CASSADSSDTQYF.

The V and J genes are TRBV6-1 and TRBJ2-7, with 7 bases that match TRBD1. The CDR3 loop spans 13 amino acids. Germline loops: CDR1 MNHNS, CDR2 SASEGT. V shed 5 bases and J 7 bases; nucleotides not matched to a gene: 8. CDR3 amino acids: CASSTYRGLEQYV. The CDR3 DNA follows: TGTGCCAGCAGTACTTATAGGGGGCTGGAGCAGTACGTC.

The chain combines TRBV7-8 with TRBJ1-5, with TRBD1 as a possible D gene (6 bases). Per the germline V gene, CDR1 is SGHVS and CDR2 is FQNEAQ. The germline V and J ends were trimmed by 6 bases and 6 bases, with 15 bases remaining between them. This CDR3 has 14 amino acids. The CDR3: CASSAQGLGQPQHF. CDR3 nucleotide sequence: TGTGCCAGCAGTGCACAGGGCTTAGGTCAGCCCCAGCATTTT.

This chain links TRBV7-2 with TRBJ2-7, with D perhaps TRBD1 (6 bases). V lost 2 bases and J lost 7, with 18 bases in between. The CDR3 totals 15 residues. In germline, CDR1 is SGHTA, CDR2 FQGNSA. In DNA form, the CDR3 reads TGTGCCAGCAGCTTAACACCGGGACACAAATGGGAGCAGTACTTC. This gives the protein CASSLTPGHKWEQYF.

The chain links TRBV7-2 to TRBJ2-2, with 8 bases matching TRBD1. This CDR3 contains 17 residues. Germline V gene sequence: CDR1 SGHTA, CDR2 FQGNSA. Trimming cost V 7 bases and J 1 base; bases outside gene matches: 11. The CDR3 spells CASTGIQGARNTGELFF. CDR3 bases: TGTGCCAGCACCGGCATCCAGGGGGCCAGGAACACCGGGGAGCTGTTTTTT. Full variable domain (rest looked up from reference TRBV7-2 and TRBJ2-2): GAGVSQSPSNKVTEKGKDVELRCDPISGHTALYWYRQSLGQGLEFLIYFQGNSAPDKSGLPSDRFSAERTGGSVSTLTIQRTQQEDSAVYLCASTGIQGARNTGELFFGEGSRLTVL.

This clone has more than one count but fewer than ten. The V call is TRBV6-1, the J call TRBJ2-1; 8 bases agree with TRBD2. With 8 bases clipped from V and 3 bases from J, the junction kept 3 bases outside the gene matches. The germline CDR1 and CDR2 sequences are MNHNS and SASEGT. CDR3 length: 13 residues. The CDR3 spells CASGLAIYNEQFF. The CDR3 coding sequence is TGTGCCAGCGGACTAGCTATCTACAATGAGCAGTTCTTC.

A remark on this clone: Since the CDR3 does not end with the conserved phenylalanine or tryptophan, this likely comes from a read error. CDR3 nucleotide sequence: TGCGCCAGCAGCCAAGATCCCGGAGCCTACGAGCAGTACCTC. Residues: CASSQDPGAYEQYL. The chain has TRBV4-1 and TRBJ2-7; no clear D gene. CDR3 size: 14 residues. V shed 0 bases and J shed 2 bases, with 8 bases lying between them. The V gene's germline CDR1 is MGHRA and CDR2 YSYEKL.

This rearrangement joins TRBV9 to TRBJ1-1, with 7 nucleotides matching TRBD1. Germline loops: CDR1 SGDLS, CDR2 YYNGEE. This CDR3 has 13 amino acids. Trimming removed 7 bases from V and 5 bases from J; junction bases left unmatched: 8. Here the CDR3 reads CASGKGAWTEAFF. The CDR3, as DNA: TGTGCCAGCGGCAAGGGGGCCTGGACTGAAGCTTTCTTT.

This clone showed up just once. V gene TRBV6-5 combines with J gene TRBJ1-2; the D gene is possibly TRBD1 (5 bases). CDR1 is MNHEY and CDR2 is SVGAGI in the germline V gene. The ends were cut back, 6 bases at V and 6 bases at J, with 14 bases in the middle. The CDR3 spans 13 residues. DNA for the CDR3: TGTGCCAGCAGGTCCACGGGGGTCCATGGCTACACCTTC. Encoded protein: CASRSTGVHGYTF.